This T cell receptor (beta chain) derives from a study of blood T cell repertoires in COVID-19. As for the study in general: Samples taken during acute and convalescent COVID-19 were collected in the United States, Italy and Spain. The analysed material was cDNA or gDNA that came from T cells, B-cell-depleted T cells, or PBMCs.

Only in-frame clones appear in the TCRdb table, and some are missing; sequencing was by immunoSEQ multiplex PCR. The data hold under 95,000 clones, with over 65% observed a single time. What was sequenced was peripheral blood. This sequence was found in a man aged 45-65 years with active or convalescent COVID-19.

The CDR3, as DNA: TGCGCCAGCAGCCAAGAGTGGGCAATAAAGTCCTACGAGCAGTACTTC. Protein product: CASSQEWAIKSYEQYF. The chain links TRBV4-1 to TRBJ2-7; D is ambiguous. The CDR3 has 16 residues. With 0 bases removed from V and 1 base from J, the gap between germline ends came to 13 bases. Germline CDR1 reads MGHRA; CDR2 reads YSYEKL.